This TCR beta chain was captured in a study of blood T cell repertoires in COVID-19. About the research overall: Whether acute or convalescent, the COVID-19 samples came from the United States, Italy and Spain. PBMCs, B-cell-depleted T cells, or T cells were the source of the cDNA or gDNA that made up the material.

In the original processing: The assay estimated nucleated cells by amplifying reference gene primers. Sequencing was performed with immunoSEQ multiplex PCR; in TCRdb, only in-frame clones are kept and a portion is missing. V, J and clone size are those of that table, while D and trimming were read from the DNA. Of 100,000 to 150,000 clones in the sample, around 82% were seen once. The CDR3 is 13 amino acids. Germline CDR1 and CDR2: SGDLS and YYNGEE. Trimming left V 4 bases short and J 3 bases short, with 7 bases between. The Seattle site enrolled patients during active infection and followed them longitudinally.

Source material: peripheral blood. The genes are TRBV9 and TRBJ1-4; D not certain. The TCR originated in a man in his thirties or forties with COVID-19, enrolled during active disease. This chain's CDR3 is CASSPPSNEKLFF. The CDR3 DNA reads TGTGCCAGCAGCCCCCCCTCTAATGAAAAACTGTTTTTT. The whole variable domain, remainder taken from reference TRBV9 and TRBJ1-4, is DSGVTQTPKHLITATGQRVTLRCSPRSGDLSVYWYQQSLDQGLQFLIQYYNGEERAKGNILERFSAQQFPDLHSELNLSSLELGDSALYFCASSPPSNEKLFFGSGTQLSVL.